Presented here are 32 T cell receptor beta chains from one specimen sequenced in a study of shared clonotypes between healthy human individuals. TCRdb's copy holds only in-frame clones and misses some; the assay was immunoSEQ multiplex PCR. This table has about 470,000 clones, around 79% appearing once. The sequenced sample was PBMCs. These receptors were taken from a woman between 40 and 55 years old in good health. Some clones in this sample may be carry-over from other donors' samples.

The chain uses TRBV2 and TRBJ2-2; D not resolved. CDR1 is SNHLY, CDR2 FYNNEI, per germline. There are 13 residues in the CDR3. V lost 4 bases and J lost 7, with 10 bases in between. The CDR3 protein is CASSVGLRGELFF. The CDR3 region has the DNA TGTGCCAGCAGTGTAGGCCTCCGCGGGGAGCTGTTTTTT.

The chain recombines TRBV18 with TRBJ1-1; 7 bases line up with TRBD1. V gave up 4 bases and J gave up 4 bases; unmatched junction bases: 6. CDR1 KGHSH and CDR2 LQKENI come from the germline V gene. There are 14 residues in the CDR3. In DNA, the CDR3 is TGTGCCAGCTCACAGGGGGCGGGTGTCACTGAAGCTTTCTTT. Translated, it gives CASSQGAGVTEAFF.

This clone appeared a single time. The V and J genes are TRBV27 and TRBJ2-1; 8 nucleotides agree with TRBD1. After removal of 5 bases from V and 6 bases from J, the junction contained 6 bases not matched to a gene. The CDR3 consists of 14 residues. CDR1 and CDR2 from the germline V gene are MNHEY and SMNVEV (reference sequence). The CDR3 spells CASSRQGRPNEQFF. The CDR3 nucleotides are TGTGCCAGCAGTCGACAGGGGCGCCCCAATGAGCAGTTCTTC.

The CDR3 nucleotides read TGTGCCTGGAATAGCGGGAGTGGGACAGATACGCAGTATTTT. Its translation is CAWNSGSGTDTQYF. The chain joins TRBV30 to TRBJ2-3; 9 bases are shared with TRBD2. Germline V gene sequence: CDR1 GTSNPN, CDR2 SVGIG (reference sequence). Germline trimming cut 4 bases from V and 3 bases from J; bases unmatched to any gene: 5. CDR3 size: 14 residues.

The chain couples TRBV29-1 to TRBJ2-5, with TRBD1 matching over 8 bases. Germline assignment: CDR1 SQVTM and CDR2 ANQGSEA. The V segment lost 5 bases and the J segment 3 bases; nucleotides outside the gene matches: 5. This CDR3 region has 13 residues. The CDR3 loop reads CSVFTGGEETQYF. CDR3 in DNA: TGCAGCGTTTTCACAGGGGGAGAAGAGACCCAGTACTTC. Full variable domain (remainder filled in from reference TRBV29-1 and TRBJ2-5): SAVISQKPSRDICQRGTSLTIQCQVDSQVTMMFWYRQQPGQSLTLIATANQGSEATYESGFVIDKFPISRPNLTFSTLTVSNMSPEDSSIYLCSVFTGGEETQYFGPGTRLLVL.

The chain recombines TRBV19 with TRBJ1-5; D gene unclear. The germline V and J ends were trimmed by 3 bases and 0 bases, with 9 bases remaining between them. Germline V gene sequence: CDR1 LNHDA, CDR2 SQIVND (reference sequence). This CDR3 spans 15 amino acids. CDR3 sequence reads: CASSIAVDSNQPQHF. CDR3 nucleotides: TGTGCCAGTAGTATTGCCGTGGATAGCAATCAGCCCCAGCATTTT.

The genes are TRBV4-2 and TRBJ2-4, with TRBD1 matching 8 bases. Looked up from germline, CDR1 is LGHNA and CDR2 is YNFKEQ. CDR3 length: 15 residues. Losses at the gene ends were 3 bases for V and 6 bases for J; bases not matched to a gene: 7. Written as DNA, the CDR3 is TGTGCCAGCAGCCATGACAGGGGCGCCGGAAACATTCAGTACTTC. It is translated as CASSHDRGAGNIQYF.

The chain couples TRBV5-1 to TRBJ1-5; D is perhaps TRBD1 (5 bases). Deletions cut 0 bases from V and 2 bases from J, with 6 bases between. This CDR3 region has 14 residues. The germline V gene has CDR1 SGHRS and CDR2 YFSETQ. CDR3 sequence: CASSLGDRNQPQHF. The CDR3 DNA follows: TGCGCCAGCAGCTTGGGGGACCGCAATCAGCCCCAGCATTTT.

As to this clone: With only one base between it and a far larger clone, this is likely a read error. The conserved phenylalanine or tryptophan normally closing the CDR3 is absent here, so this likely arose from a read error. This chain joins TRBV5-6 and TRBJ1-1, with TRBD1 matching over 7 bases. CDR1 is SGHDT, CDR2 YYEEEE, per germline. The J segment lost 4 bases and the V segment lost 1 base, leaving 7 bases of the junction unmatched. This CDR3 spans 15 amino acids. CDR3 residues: CASSLLPGGGTEAFS. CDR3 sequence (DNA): TGTGCCAGCAGCTTGCTCCCAGGGGGGGGCACTGAAGCTTTCTCT.

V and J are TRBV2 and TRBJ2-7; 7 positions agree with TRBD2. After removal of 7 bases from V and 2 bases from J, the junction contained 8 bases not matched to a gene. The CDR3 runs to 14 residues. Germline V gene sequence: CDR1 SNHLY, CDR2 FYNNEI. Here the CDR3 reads CASNVAGATYEQYF. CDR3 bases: TGTGCCAGCAATGTAGCGGGTGCTACCTACGAGCAGTACTTC.

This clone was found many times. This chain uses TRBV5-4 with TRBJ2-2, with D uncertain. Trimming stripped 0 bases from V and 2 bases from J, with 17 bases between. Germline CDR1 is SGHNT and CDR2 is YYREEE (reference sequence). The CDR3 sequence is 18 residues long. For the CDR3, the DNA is TGTGCCAGCAGCTTGGGCACAATCGGAACTTTTAACACCGGGGAGCTGTTTTTT. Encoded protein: CASSLGTIGTFNTGELFF. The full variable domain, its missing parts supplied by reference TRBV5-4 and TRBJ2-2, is ETGVTQSPTHLIKTRGQQVTLRCSSQSGHNTVSWYQQALGQGPQFIFQYYREEENGRGNFPPRFSGLQFPNYSSELNVNALELDDSALYLCASSLGTIGTFNTGELFFGEGSRLTVL.

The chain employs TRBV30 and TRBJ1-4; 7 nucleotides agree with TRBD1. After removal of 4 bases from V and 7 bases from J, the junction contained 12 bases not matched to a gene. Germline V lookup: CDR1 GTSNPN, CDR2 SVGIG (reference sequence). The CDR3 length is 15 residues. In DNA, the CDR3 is TGTGCCTGGACCGACAAGACAGGGAAGGGTGAAAAACTGTTTTTT. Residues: CAWTDKTGKGEKLFF. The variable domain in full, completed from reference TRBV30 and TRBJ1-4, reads SQTIHQWPATLVQPVGSPLSLECTVEGTSNPNLYWYRQAAGRGLQLLFYSVGIGQISSEVPQNLSASRPQDRQFILSSKKLLLSDSGFYLCAWTDKTGKGEKLFFGSGTQLSVL.

The CDR3 DNA sequence: TGTGCCAGCAGCCCCGGGGTAGCGGGGGCCGGGGAGCTGTTTTTT. It translates to CASSPGVAGAGELFF. The chain joins TRBV11-3 to TRBJ2-2, with TRBD2 matching over 9 bases. The CDR3 contains 15 residues. V trimming: 5 bases; J trimming: 6 bases; junction bases outside the gene matches: 7. CDR1 and CDR2 from the germline V gene are SGHNT and YENEEA.

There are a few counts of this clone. CDR3 bases: TGTGCCAGTAGTATACGTCCAAGGAGTAACGACGAGCAGTACTTC. Translation gives CASSIRPRSNDEQYF. The chain recombines TRBV19 with TRBJ2-7, with D hard to call. The germline V gene has CDR1 LNHDA and CDR2 SQIVND (reference sequence). V shed 2 bases and J shed 5 bases, with 16 bases lying between them. The CDR3 contains 15 residues.

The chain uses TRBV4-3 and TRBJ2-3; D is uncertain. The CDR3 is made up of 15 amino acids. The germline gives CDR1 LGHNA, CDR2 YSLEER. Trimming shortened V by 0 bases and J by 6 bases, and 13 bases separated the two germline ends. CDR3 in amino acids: CASSQDPGPVDTQYF. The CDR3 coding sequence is TGCGCCAGCAGCCAAGATCCTGGGCCCGTCGATACGCAGTATTTT.

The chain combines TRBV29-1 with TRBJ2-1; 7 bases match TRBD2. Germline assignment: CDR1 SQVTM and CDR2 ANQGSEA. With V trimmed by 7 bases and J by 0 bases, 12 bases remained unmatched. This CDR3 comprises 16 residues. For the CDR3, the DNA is TGCAGCGCAAAGATCCTAGCGGAGTTCTCCTACAATGAGCAGTTCTTC. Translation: CSAKILAEFSYNEQFF.

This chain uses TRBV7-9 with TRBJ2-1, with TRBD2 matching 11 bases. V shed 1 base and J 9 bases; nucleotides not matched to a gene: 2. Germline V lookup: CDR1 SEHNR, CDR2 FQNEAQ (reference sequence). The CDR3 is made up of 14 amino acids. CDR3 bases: TGTGCCAGCAGCTTAGTTCTAGCGGGAGGTGAGCAGTTCTTC. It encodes CASSLVLAGGEQFF. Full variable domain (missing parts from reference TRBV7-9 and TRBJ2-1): DTGVSQNPRHKITKRGQNVTFRCDPISEHNRLYWYRQTLGQGPEFLTYFQNEAQLEKSRLLSDRFSAERPKGSFSTLEIQRTEQGDSAMYLCASSLVLAGGEQFFGPGTRLTVL.

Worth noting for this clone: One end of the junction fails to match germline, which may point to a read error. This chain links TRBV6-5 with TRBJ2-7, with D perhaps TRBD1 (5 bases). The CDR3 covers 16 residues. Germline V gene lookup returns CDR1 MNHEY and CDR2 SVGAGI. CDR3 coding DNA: TGTGCCATCAGTTACGCAGCAACAGGTTTTAGCTACGAGCAGTACTTC. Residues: CAISYAATGFSYEQYF.

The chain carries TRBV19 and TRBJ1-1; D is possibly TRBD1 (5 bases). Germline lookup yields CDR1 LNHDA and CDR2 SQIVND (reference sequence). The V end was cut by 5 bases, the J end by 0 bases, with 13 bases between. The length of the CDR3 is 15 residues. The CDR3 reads CASSVRQTLNTEAFF. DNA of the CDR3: TGTGCCAGTAGTGTAAGACAGACTTTGAACACTGAAGCTTTCTTT.

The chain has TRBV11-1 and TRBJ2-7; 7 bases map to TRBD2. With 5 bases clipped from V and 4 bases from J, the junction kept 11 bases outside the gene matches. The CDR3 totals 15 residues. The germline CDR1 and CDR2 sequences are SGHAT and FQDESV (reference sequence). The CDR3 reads CASSHAQPGLYEQYF. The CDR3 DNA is TGTGCCAGCAGCCATGCACAACCGGGACTATACGAGCAGTACTTC.

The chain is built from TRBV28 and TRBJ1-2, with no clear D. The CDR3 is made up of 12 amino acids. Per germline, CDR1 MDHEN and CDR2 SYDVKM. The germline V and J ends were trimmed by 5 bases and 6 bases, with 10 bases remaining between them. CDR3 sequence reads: CASSIRTHGYTF. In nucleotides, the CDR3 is TGTGCCAGCAGTATCAGAACCCATGGCTACACCTTC.

The CDR3 region has the DNA TGTGCTAGTGGTTTGGTACAAGTATTCCCCCCCCCAGATACGCAGTATTTT. Its protein is CASGLVQVFPPPDTQYF. The chain uses TRBV12-5 and TRBJ2-3; no definite D call. The germline CDR1 and CDR2 sequences are LGHNT and FRNRAP. CDR3 length equals 17 residues. V lost 0 bases to trimming and J lost 4 bases, with 17 bases between them. Full variable domain (remainder filled in from reference TRBV12-5 and TRBJ2-3): DARVTQTPRHKVTEMGQEVTMRCQPILGHNTVFWYRQTMMQGLELLAYFRNRAPLDDSGMPKDRFSAEMPDATLATLKIQPSEPRDSAVYFCASGLVQVFPPPDTQYFGPGTRLTVL.

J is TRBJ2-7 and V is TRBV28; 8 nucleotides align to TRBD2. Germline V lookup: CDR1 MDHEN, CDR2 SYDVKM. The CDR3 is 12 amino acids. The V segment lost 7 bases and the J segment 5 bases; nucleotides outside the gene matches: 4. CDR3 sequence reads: CASIGSGNEQYF. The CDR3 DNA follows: TGTGCCAGCATAGGTAGCGGGAACGAGCAGTACTTC.

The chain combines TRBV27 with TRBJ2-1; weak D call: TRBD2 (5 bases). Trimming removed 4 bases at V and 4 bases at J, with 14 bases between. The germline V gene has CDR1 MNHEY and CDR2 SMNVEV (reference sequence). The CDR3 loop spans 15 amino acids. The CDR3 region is CASSSLGLGYNEQFF. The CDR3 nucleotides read TGTGCCAGCAGTTCACTCGGACTTGGGTACAATGAGCAGTTCTTC.

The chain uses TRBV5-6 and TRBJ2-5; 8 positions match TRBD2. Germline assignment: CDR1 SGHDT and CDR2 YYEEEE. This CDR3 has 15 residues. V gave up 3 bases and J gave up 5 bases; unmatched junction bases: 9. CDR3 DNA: TGTGCCAGCAGCTCCGAAGGGGCGGGAGGTGAGACCCAGTACTTC. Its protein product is CASSSEGAGGETQYF.

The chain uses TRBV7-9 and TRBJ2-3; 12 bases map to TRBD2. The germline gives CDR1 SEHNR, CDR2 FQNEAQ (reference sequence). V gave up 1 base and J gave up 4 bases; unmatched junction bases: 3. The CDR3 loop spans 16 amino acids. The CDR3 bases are TGTGCCAGCAGCTTAGGGACTAGCGGGGATTCAGATACGCAGTATTTT. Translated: CASSLGTSGDSDTQYF.

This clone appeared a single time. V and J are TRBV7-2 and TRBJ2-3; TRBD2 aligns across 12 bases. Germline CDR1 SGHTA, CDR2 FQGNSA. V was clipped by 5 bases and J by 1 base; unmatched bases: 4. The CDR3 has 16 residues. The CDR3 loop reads CASSPRTSGGTDTQYF. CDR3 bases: TGTGCCAGCAGCCCCCGGACTAGCGGGGGCACAGATACGCAGTATTTT. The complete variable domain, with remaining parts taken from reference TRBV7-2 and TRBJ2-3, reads GAGVSQSPSNKVTEKGKDVELRCDPISGHTALYWYRQSLGQGLEFLIYFQGNSAPDKSGLPSDRFSAERTGGSVSTLTIQRTQQEDSAVYLCASSPRTSGGTDTQYFGPGTRLTVL.

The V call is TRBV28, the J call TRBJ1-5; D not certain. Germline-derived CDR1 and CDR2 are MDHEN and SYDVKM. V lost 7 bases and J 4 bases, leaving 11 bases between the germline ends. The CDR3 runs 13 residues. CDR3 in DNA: TGTGCCAGCATCGAGGACGGGAATCAGCCCCAGCATTTT. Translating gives CASIEDGNQPQHF.

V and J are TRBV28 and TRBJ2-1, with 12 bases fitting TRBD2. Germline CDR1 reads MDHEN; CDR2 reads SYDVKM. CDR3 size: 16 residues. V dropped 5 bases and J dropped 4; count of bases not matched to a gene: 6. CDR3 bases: TGTGCCAGCAGTGGCGGAGGGACTAGCGGGTACAATGAGCAGTTCTTC. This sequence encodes CASSGGGTSGYNEQFF.

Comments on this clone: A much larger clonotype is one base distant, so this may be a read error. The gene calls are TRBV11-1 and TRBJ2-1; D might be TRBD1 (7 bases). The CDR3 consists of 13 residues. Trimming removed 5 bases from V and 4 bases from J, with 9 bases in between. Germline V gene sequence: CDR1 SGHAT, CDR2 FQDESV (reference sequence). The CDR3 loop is CASSQGGYNEQFF. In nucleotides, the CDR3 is TGTGCCAGCAGCCAGGGGGGTTACAATGAGCAGTTCTTC.

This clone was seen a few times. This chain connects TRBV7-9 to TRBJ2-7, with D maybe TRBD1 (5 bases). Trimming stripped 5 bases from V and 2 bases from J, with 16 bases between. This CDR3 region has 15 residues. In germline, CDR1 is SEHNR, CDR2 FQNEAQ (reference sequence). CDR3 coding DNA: TGTGCCAGCAGCCACAACGTTGAGACAGCCTACGAGCAGTACTTC. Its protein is CASSHNVETAYEQYF.

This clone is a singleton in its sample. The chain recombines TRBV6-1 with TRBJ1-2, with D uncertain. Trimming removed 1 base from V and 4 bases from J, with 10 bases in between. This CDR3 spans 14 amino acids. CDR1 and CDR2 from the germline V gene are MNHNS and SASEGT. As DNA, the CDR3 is TGTGCCAGCAGTGAAGGGGCCCACGGCTATGGCTACACCTTC. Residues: CASSEGAHGYGYTF.